The 29 T cell receptor beta chains reported below all come from one sample, sequenced in a study of blood T cells in healthy people across ages. A second PCR of roughly 7 to 11 cycles used a sample-barcoded 5' primer and a J-beta primer mix. TCRdb independently ran MiXCR on the 5' RACE reads; one entry per CDR3 protein. Among about 1.8 million distinct CDR3 sequences listed, around 50% were seen once. The specimen was blood. These receptors were obtained from a woman between 40 and 50 years old in good health.

The chain combines TRBV29-1 with TRBJ1-2; no reliable D call. The V gene lost 3 bases and the J gene lost 8 bases, with 19 bases spanning the gap. Germline loops: CDR1 SQVTM, CDR2 ANQGSEA. The CDR3 length is 14 residues. CDR3 bases: TGCAGCGTTGAGTCGTCGGTGGCACTCGGGGGCTACACCTTC. Amino acids: CSVESSVALGGYTF. Complete variable domain (other parts from reference TRBV29-1 and TRBJ1-2): SAVISQKPSRDICQRGTSLTIQCQVDSQVTMMFWYRQQPGQSLTLIATANQGSEATYESGFVIDKFPISRPNLTFSTLTVSNMSPEDSSIYLCSVESSVALGGYTFGSGTRLTVV.

This clonotype was observed a handful of times. The V call is TRBV29-1, the J call TRBJ1-4; maybe TRBD1 (6 bases). The ends were cut back, 1 base at V and 4 bases at J, with 10 bases in the middle. The CDR3 consists of 14 residues. Germline-derived CDR1 and CDR2 are SQVTM and ANQGSEA. The CDR3 bases are TGCAGCGTTGAAGTTAACAGGGTTAATGAAAAACTGTTTTTT. Translated: CSVEVNRVNEKLFF.

This clonotype was seen just once. This chain links TRBV15 with TRBJ1-3; no definite D call. V lost 1 base to trimming and J lost 0 bases, with 7 bases between them. Germline CDR1 LNHNV, CDR2 YYDKDF (reference sequence). The CDR3 sequence is 15 residues long. CDR3 in DNA: TGTGCCACCAGCAGAGTTGGGAGCTCTGGAAACACCATATATTTT. Amino acids: CATSRVGSSGNTIYF.

This chain connects TRBV10-3 to TRBJ2-5; D not resolved. This CDR3 spans 14 amino acids. CDR1 and CDR2 (germline): ENHRY, SYGVKD. V lost 4 bases, J lost 4 bases, and 13 bases lay in between. As DNA, the CDR3 is TGTGCCATCAGTGGAGCAGCGTACCTAGAGACCCAGTACTTC. Its translation: CAISGAAYLETQYF.

The rearrangement links TRBV20-1 to TRBJ2-5, with D maybe TRBD1 (5 bases). The CDR3 spans 13 residues. Germline lookup yields CDR1 DFQATT and CDR2 SNEGSKA (reference sequence). V was shortened by 6 bases and J by 1 base, with 12 bases between the two germline ends. The CDR3 DNA reads TGCAGTGCCGCCAGGGCCAGCCAAGAGACCCAGTACTTC. Protein product: CSAARASQETQYF.

The V and J genes are TRBV9 and TRBJ2-1; no reliable D call. CDR3 length: 15 amino acids. Germline V gene data show CDR1 as SGDLS and CDR2 as YYNGEE. Trimming left V 1 base short and J 8 bases short, with 16 bases between. CDR3 DNA sequence: TGTGCCAGCAGCGTAAATTCGGATAGCATCTATGAGCAGTTCTTC. Its protein is CASSVNSDSIYEQFF.

This clonotype occurred a few times. This sequence joins TRBV20-1 and TRBJ2-5; 12 positions match TRBD2. V lost 5 bases, J lost 1 base, and 5 bases stayed unmatched. The CDR3 extends over 15 amino acids. In germline, CDR1 is DFQATT, CDR2 SNEGSKA (reference sequence). CDR3 nucleotide sequence: TGCAGTGCTCGCCGACTAGCGGGGGTCCAAGAGACCCAGTACTTC. It encodes CSARRLAGVQETQYF.

The chain recombines TRBV3-1 with TRBJ2-3; a possible D gene is TRBD1 (6 bases). The CDR3 totals 13 residues. Germline CDR1 reads LGHDT; CDR2 reads YNNKEL (reference sequence). V was shortened by 0 bases and J by 12 bases, with 13 bases between the two germline ends. The CDR3, as DNA: TGTGCCAGCAGCCAAGACTTATCGGACAGACAGTATTTT. Translated, it gives CASSQDLSDRQYF.

This clonotype has a handful of counts. This rearrangement joins TRBV4-3 to TRBJ2-7, with D unresolved. Germline assignment: CDR1 LGHNA and CDR2 YSLEER. Trimming took 5 bases from V and 4 from J, leaving 12 bases between them. The CDR3 runs 13 residues. The CDR3 region has the DNA TGCGCCAGCAGCGGAAACTTGTTTTACGAGCAGTACTTC. This codes for CASSGNLFYEQYF.

This clonotype was counted only a few times. The V call is TRBV11-1, the J call TRBJ2-3; 12 bases map to TRBD2. V trimming: 4 bases; J trimming: 2 bases; junction bases outside the gene matches: 7. CDR1 and CDR2 from the germline V gene are SGHAT and FQDESV (reference sequence). The CDR3 is 17 amino acids. CDR3 in amino acids: CASSSKTSGGITDTQYF. CDR3 nucleotides: TGTGCCAGCAGCTCCAAGACTAGCGGGGGTATCACAGATACGCAGTATTTT.

This chain connects TRBV7-3 to TRBJ2-5; D tentatively reads TRBD1 or TRBD2 (5 bases each). CDR1 and CDR2 from the germline V gene are SGHTA and FQGTGA. The ends were cut back, 1 base at V and 3 bases at J, with 15 bases in the middle. This CDR3 region has 16 residues. Here the CDR3 reads CASSLNVGGGKETQYF. The CDR3 DNA reads TGTGCCAGCAGCTTAAATGTTGGTGGGGGAAAAGAGACCCAGTACTTC.

V gene TRBV12-3 or TRBV12-4 combines with J gene TRBJ2-5; D perhaps matches TRBD2 (5 bases). V lost 5 bases, J lost 5 bases, and 12 bases lay in between. The CDR3 sequence is 13 residues long. The DNA for the CDR3 is TGTGCCAGCAGTGTTCGTTCGGGGGAGACCCAGTACTTC. Protein sequence: CASSVRSGETQYF.

This clonotype has a handful of counts. CDR3 nucleotides: TGTGCCACCAGTGGGGGGGTGTTGTCCACTGAGCAGTTCTTC. Translating gives CATSGGVLSTEQFF. The chain is built from TRBV24-1 and TRBJ2-1, with a tentative D call TRBD2 (6 bases). Germline-derived CDR1 and CDR2 are KGHDR and SFDVKD. This CDR3 region has 14 residues. The germline V and J ends were trimmed by 5 bases and 9 bases, with 16 bases remaining between them.

The V and J genes are TRBV2 and TRBJ2-3; the D gene is possibly TRBD2 (5 bases). The CDR3 is made up of 17 amino acids. Trimming pared 6 bases from V and 3 bases from J, leaving 22 bases between. CDR1 SNHLY and CDR2 FYNNEI come from the germline V gene. The CDR3 protein is CASSRGISLTKTDTQYF. CDR3 bases: TGTGCCAGCAGCCGAGGGATCTCCCTGACAAAAACAGATACGCAGTATTTT.

This clonotype was seen more than once but under ten times. This sequence joins TRBV27 and TRBJ2-5; 14 nucleotides agree with TRBD2. Germline V lookup: CDR1 MNHEY, CDR2 SMNVEV (reference sequence). The CDR3 is made up of 17 amino acids. V was pared by 6 bases and J by 2 bases, with 8 bases of the junction left unmatched. This CDR3 reads CASRRTSGGSLQETQYF. The DNA for the CDR3 is TGTGCCAGCAGACGGACTAGCGGGGGGAGTTTACAAGAGACCCAGTACTTC.

This sequence joins TRBV5-1 and TRBJ2-1; D remains unclear. The CDR3 has 15 residues. The V gene's germline CDR1 is SGHRS and CDR2 YFSETQ. V lost 0 bases and J 7 bases, leaving 14 bases between the germline ends. This chain's CDR3 is CASSLEVSRMNEQFF. DNA for the CDR3: TGCGCCAGCAGCTTGGAAGTCTCCCGTATGAATGAGCAGTTCTTC.

This chain uses TRBV27 with TRBJ2-1, with unresolved D. Trimming stripped 4 bases from V and 1 base from J, with 20 bases between. The CDR3 is 18 amino acids. Germline CDR1 and CDR2: MNHEY and SMNVEV (reference sequence). The CDR3 loop is CASSWSRAPGGSYNEQFF. CDR3 nucleotide sequence: TGTGCCAGCAGTTGGTCCCGGGCCCCAGGTGGGTCCTACAATGAGCAGTTCTTC.

The DNA of the CDR3 is TGCGCCAGCAGCCAAGAGAGGCAGGGGGCTCAGCATTTT. Protein product: CASSQERQGAQHF. The chain has TRBV4-3 and TRBJ1-5; 8 nucleotides match TRBD1. J was trimmed by 13 bases and V by 0 bases; bases with no gene match: 5. There are 13 residues in the CDR3. The V gene's germline CDR1 is LGHNA and CDR2 YSLEER.

This rearrangement joins TRBV20-1 to TRBJ2-4, with no clear D. The J call may not be correct, given that the DNA end is closer to TRBJ2-7. This CDR3 has 12 amino acids. The germline gives CDR1 DFQATT, CDR2 SNEGSKA (reference sequence). The CDR3 region has the DNA TGCAGTGCTAGAGATTGGACCGCCGAGCAGTACTTC. Its translation: CSARDWTAEQYF.

The gene calls are TRBV20-1 and TRBJ2-5; D tentatively fits TRBD1 or TRBD2 (5 bases each). The germline V gene has CDR1 DFQATT and CDR2 SNEGSKA (reference sequence). V was cut by 3 bases and J by 5 bases, with 13 bases left in between. The CDR3 contains 13 residues. CDR3 bases: TGCAGTGCTAGGGGGGTTCTCCGTGAGACCCAGTACTTC. It codes for CSARGVLRETQYF.

The chain has TRBV6-6 and TRBJ1-5, with D perhaps matching TRBD1 (6 bases). Trimming took off 4 bases at V and 5 bases at J, with 12 bases between the two ends. Germline-derived CDR1 and CDR2 are MNHNY and SVGAGI (reference sequence). The CDR3 runs 14 residues. The CDR3 nucleotides are TGTGCCAGCAGTTTCTCAGGGGAGGATCAGCCCCAGCATTTT. Translation gives CASSFSGEDQPQHF.

This clonotype has a handful of counts. This sequence joins TRBV28 and TRBJ1-6; TRBD1 might be the D (5 bases). Germline V CDR1 and CDR2: MDHEN, SYDVKM. V lost 6 bases and J lost 6, with 15 bases in between. CDR3 length: 15 amino acids. As DNA, the CDR3 is TGTGCCAGCAGGCCCCCGCAGGGACCTAATTCACCCCTCCACTTT. As protein: CASRPPQGPNSPLHF.

This clonotype has only a few counts. CDR3 coding DNA: TGCAGTGCTAGCCAGGGGGTCAATCAGCCCCAGCATTTT. Translating it yields CSASQGVNQPQHF. The chain combines TRBV20-1 with TRBJ1-5, with 7 nucleotides matching TRBD1. This CDR3 has 13 residues. CDR1 is DFQATT and CDR2 is SNEGSKA in the germline V gene (reference sequence). After removal of 3 bases from V and 3 bases from J, the junction contained 2 bases not matched to a gene.

The chain employs TRBV5-1 and TRBJ2-1; D perhaps matches TRBD2 (5 bases). Germline V gene lookup returns CDR1 SGHRS and CDR2 YFSETQ. The CDR3 consists of 21 residues. V was pared by 0 bases and J by 3 bases, with 28 bases between. CDR3 loop: CASSLEFKRLTGTKGYNEQFF. CDR3 in DNA: TGCGCCAGCAGCTTGGAGTTTAAGAGACTAACGGGTACAAAGGGCTACAATGAGCAGTTCTTC. Full variable domain (outside the CDR3, taken from reference TRBV5-1 and TRBJ2-1): KAGVTQTPRYLIKTRGQQVTLSCSPISGHRSVSWYQQTPGQGLQFLFEYFSETQRNKGNFPGRFSGRQFSNSRSEMNVSTLELGDSALYLCASSLEFKRLTGTKGYNEQFFGPGTRLTVL.

A note on this clonotype: A much more abundant neighbour one base away suggests this may be a read error. This sequence joins TRBV4-2 and TRBJ2-4; D possibly corresponds to TRBD1 (5 bases). Germline CDR1 is LGHNA and CDR2 is YNFKEQ. The CDR3 extends over 15 amino acids. The CDR3 DNA is TGTGCCATCAGCCAAGATGGGCAGGGAAGGGACATTCAGTACTTC. It encodes CAISQDGQGRDIQYF.

The genes are TRBV20-1 and TRBJ1-2; 7 nucleotides agree with TRBD1. With 0 bases clipped from V and 7 bases from J, the junction kept 8 bases outside the gene matches. The CDR3 length is 14 residues. Germline V CDR1 and CDR2: DFQATT, SNEGSKA (reference sequence). The CDR3 region has the DNA TGCAGTGCTAGAGATGGGAGGGGGCGACCTGGCTACACCTTC. Amino acids: CSARDGRGRPGYTF.

The CDR3 DNA follows: TGTGCCAGCACCATACAGGGGAGCACAGATACGCAGTATTTT. Translation gives CASTIQGSTDTQYF. V usage is TRBV28 and J usage is TRBJ2-3; 7 bases map to TRBD1. This CDR3 spans 14 amino acids. Per the germline V gene, CDR1 is MDHEN and CDR2 is SYDVKM. V was clipped by 7 bases and J by 0 bases; unmatched bases: 4.

This clonotype was observed a handful of times. The V gene is TRBV19, the J gene TRBJ1-1, with 8 bases that match TRBD1. This CDR3 comprises 18 residues. Germline V gene sequence: CDR1 LNHDA, CDR2 SQIVND (reference sequence). V lost 6 bases and J lost 2; bases outside the gene matches: 17. The CDR3 DNA reads TGTGCCAGTAGCGGTCGCCTTCGACAGGGGAGAGGCAACACTGAAGCTTTCTTT. Protein sequence: CASSGRLRQGRGNTEAFF.

CDR3: CSATNVGTNNQPQHF. In DNA, the CDR3 is TGCAGTGCTACAAACGTGGGGACAAACAATCAGCCCCAGCATTTT. The J gene is TRBJ1-5, the V gene TRBV20-1; possibly TRBD1 for D (6 bases). V dropped 4 bases and J dropped 3 bases, with 16 bases sitting between them. Germline V lookup: CDR1 DFQATT, CDR2 SNEGSKA (reference sequence). The CDR3 is made up of 15 amino acids.